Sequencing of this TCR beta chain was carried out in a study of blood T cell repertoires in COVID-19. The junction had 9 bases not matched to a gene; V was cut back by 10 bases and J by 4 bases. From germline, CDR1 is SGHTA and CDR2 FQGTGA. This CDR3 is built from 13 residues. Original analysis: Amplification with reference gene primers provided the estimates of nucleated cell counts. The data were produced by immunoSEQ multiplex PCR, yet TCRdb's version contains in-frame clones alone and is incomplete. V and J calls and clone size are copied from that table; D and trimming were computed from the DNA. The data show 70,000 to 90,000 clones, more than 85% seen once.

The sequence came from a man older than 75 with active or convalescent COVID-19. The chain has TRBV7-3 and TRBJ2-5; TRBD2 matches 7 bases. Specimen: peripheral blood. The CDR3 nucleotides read TGTGCCACCTCGGCGGGAGTGGGAGAGACCCAGTACTTC. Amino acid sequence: CATSAGVGETQYF.